This T cell receptor beta chain was profiled in a study of CD8 T cells in ankylosing spondylitis. Study findings and constraints: Apparently characteristic of ankylosing spondylitis blood was a TCR beta motif (about 8 highly homologous variants). Some motif variants had been reported before (in reactive arthritis synovial fluid and blood). Disease-linked clones reportedly showed significant enrichment in matched ankylosing spondylitis synovial fluid.

Trimming shortened V by 5 bases and J by 0 bases, and 11 bases separated the two germline ends. There are 15 residues in the CDR3. Germline V gene lookup returns CDR1 SGHNT and CDR2 YENEEA. In regard to this clonotype: Its cognate antigen is unknown.

Quantitative barcoded 5'-RACE was used to prepare TCR beta libraries. A single record per CDR3 protein comes from TCRdb applying MiXCR to the 5' RACE reads. The profile shows approximately 200,000 distinct CDR3 sequences, roughly 13% of them singletons. This sequence originates from a male donor with ankylosing spondylitis or in good health (not recorded which). The specimen was blood, either unsorted or a sorted T cell fraction (not recorded which). The rearrangement uses TRBV11-3 and TRBJ2-1; D ambiguous. The CDR3 DNA sequence: TGTGCCAGCAGCCACTATATGAGCTCCTACAATGAGCAGTTCTTC. This translates into CASSHYMSSYNEQFF.